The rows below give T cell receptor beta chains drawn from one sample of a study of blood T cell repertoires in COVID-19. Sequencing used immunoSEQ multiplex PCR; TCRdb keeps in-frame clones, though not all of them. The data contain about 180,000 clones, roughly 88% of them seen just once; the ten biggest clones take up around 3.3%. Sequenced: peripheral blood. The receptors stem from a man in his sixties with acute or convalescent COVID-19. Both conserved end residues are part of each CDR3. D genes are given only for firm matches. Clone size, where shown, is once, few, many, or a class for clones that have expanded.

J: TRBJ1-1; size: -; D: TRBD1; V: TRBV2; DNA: TGTGCCAGCAGTCGACAGGGAATGACTGAAGCTTTCTTT; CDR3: CASSRQGMTEAFF
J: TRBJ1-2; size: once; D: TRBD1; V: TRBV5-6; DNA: TGTGCCAGCAGTCTGGACAGGGGGCGCATTCCCTATGGCTACACCTTC; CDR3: CASSLDRGRIPYGYTF
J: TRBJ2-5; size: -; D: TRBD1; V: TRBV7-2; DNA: TGTGCCAGCAGCGCCACCGGGACAGAGAGTGAGACCCAGTACTTC; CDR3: CASSATGTESETQYF
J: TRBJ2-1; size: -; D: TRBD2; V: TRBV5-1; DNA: TGCGCCAGCAGCCGAGGACTAGCGGGAGGGGCTGAGCAGTTCTTC; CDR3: CASSRGLAGGAEQFF
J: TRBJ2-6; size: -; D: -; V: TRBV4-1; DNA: TGCGCCAGCAGCCCTCATCCATCCCGGGACAAAGCAACTGGGGCCAACGTCCTGACTTTC; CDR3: CASSPHPSRDKATGANVLTF
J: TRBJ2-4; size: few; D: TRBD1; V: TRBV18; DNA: TGTGCCAGCTCACCTTCCGGGACAGGGGGCGGAAACATTCAGTACTTC; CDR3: CASSPSGTGGGNIQYF
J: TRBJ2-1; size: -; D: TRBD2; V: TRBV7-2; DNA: TGTGCCAGCAGCTTAAGTCTAGCGGGAGGCCCTAACAATGAGCAGTTCTTC; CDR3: CASSLSLAGGPNNEQFF
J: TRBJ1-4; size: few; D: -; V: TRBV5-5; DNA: TGTGCCAGCAGCTTTAGCCTAACTAATGAAAAACTGTTTTTT; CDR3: CASSFSLTNEKLFF
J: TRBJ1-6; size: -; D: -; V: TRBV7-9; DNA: TGTGCCAGCAGCTCCAGTTCGAATTCACCCCTCCACTTT; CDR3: CASSSSSNSPLHF
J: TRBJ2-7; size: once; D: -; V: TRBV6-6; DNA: TGTGCCAGCAGTTACGGGGGGGGCGGGTACGAGCAGTACTTC; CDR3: CASSYGGGGYEQYF
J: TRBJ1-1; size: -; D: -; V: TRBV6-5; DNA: TGTGCCAGCAGAATAAAATCAGGGAGGCCTGAAGCTTTCTTT; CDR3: CASRIKSGRPEAFF
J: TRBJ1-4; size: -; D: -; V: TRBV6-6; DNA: TGTGCCAGCAGTCAATACTTCTTCACTCGGGTAAGAGGCCCGACGAAAGAGAGGGAAAAACTGTTTTTT; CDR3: CASSQYFFTRVRGPTKEREKLFF
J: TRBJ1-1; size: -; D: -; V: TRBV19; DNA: TGTGCCAGTAGTAAAAAGCCGGGACTCATGAACACTGAAGCTTTCTTT; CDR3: CASSKKPGLMNTEAFF
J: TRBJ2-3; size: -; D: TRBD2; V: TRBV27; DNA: TGTGCCAGCAGTTTATCTTTCACTAGCGGGAGGGCGGAGACAGATACGCAGTATTTT; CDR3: CASSLSFTSGRAETDTQYF
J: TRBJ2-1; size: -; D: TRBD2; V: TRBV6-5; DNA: TGTGCCAGCACGCGCGGGAGTGTAACCCCCAATGAGCAGTTCTTC; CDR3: CASTRGSVTPNEQFF
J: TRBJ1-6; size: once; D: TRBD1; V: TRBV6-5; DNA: TGTGCCAGCAGTTACTCCCGGACAGGGAATTCACCCCTCCACTTT; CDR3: CASSYSRTGNSPLHF
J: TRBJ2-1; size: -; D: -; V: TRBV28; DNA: TGTGCCACCACCGCGGGGGCTAGCTCCTACAATGAGCAGTTCTTC; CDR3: CATTAGASSYNEQFF
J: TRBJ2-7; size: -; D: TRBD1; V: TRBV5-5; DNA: TGTGCCAGCAGCGCGAGGGGGACAGGGGACTTCTACGAGCAGTACTTC; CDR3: CASSARGTGDFYEQYF
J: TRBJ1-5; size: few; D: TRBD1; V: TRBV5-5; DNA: TGTGCCAGCAGCTTGGCCCGGGCAGGGGGAATGAGTCAGCCCCAGCATTTT; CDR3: CASSLARAGGMSQPQHF
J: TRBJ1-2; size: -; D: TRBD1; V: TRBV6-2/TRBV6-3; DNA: TGTGCCAGCAGATACCGGGACAGGGGGATAGCCTTCTATGGCTACACCTTC; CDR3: CASRYRDRGIAFYGYTF
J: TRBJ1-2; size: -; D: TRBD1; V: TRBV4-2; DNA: TGTGCCAGCAGCCAAGAACAGGGGGTAAACTATGGCTACACCTTC; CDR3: CASSQEQGVNYGYTF
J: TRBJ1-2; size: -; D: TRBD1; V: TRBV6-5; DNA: TGTGCCAGCAGTTCCCTAGGACAGGGGGCAAGCTATGGCTACACCTTC; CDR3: CASSSLGQGASYGYTF
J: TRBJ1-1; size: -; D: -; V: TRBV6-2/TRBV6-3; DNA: TGTGCCAGCAGTTACCCATTGGAGGGGATGGGGTGGTTGCGCACTGAAGCTTTCTTT; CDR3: CASSYPLEGMGWLRTEAFF
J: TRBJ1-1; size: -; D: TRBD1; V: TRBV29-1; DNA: TGCAGCGTTGCCCAGGGGGCGCGGGGCACTGAAGCTTTCTTT; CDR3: CSVAQGARGTEAFF
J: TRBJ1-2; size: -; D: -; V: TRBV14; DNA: TGTGCCAGCCAGGGAGGCGACTATGGCTACACCTTC; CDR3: CASQGGDYGYTF
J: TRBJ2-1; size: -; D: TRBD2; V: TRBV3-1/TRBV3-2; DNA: TGTGCCAGCAGCCCAAGGGCCGGGACTAGCGGGAGGACTGAGCAGTTCTTC; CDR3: CASSPRAGTSGRTEQFF
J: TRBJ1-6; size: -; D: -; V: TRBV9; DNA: TGTGCCAGCAGCGTAGGTGGGAACAGGATTAATTCACCCCTCCACTTT; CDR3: CASSVGGNRINSPLHF
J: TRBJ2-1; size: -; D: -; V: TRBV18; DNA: TGTGCCAGCTCACCAAGAATCCAGGGTACCTACAATGAGCAGTTCTTC; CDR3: CASSPRIQGTYNEQFF
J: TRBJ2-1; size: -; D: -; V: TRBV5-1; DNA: TGCGCCAGCAGCTTGGGGGCCTCCTACAATGAGCAGTTCTTC; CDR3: CASSLGASYNEQFF
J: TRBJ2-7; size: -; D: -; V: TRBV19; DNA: TGTGCCAGTAAACGGAGAGACCAGGGGGAGCAGTACTTC; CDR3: CASKRRDQGEQYF
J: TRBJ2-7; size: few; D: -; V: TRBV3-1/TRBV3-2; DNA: TGTGCCAGCAGCTCCGGGAACGAGCAGTACTTC; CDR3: CASSSGNEQYF
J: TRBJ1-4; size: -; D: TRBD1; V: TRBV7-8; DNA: TGTGCCAGCAGCTTAACAGGGGGCTATGAAAAACTGTTTTTT; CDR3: CASSLTGGYEKLFF
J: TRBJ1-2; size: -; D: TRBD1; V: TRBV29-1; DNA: TGCAGCGTTACTCAGGGGGGAGAGGGCTACACCTTC; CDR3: CSVTQGGEGYTF
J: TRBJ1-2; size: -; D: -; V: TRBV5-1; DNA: TGCGCCAGCAGCTTGGGTCCCACAGGGAACTATGGCTACACCTTC; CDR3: CASSLGPTGNYGYTF
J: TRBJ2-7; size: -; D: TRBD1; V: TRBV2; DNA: TGTGCCAGCAGCTTACCTCCCGGGACAGGGAGCTACGAGCAGTACTTC; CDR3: CASSLPPGTGSYEQYF
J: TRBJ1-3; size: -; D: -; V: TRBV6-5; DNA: TGTGCCAGCAGTTTCGGACGGGGCTCTGGAAACACCATATATTTT; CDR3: CASSFGRGSGNTIYF
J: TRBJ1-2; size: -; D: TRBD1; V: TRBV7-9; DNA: TGTGCCAGCAGCTTAGGAGGGCAGGGGGCAAGCTATGGCTACACCTTC; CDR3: CASSLGGQGASYGYTF
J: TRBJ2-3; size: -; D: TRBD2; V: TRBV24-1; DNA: TGTGCCACCAGTGATCGGCAAAGGACTAGCGGGAGTAGTATTGATACGCAGTATTTT; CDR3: CATSDRQRTSGSSIDTQYF
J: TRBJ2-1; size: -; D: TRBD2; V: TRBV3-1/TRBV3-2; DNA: TGTGCCAGCAGCCTATTTGGGGCTAGCGGTTACAATGAGCAGTTCTTC; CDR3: CASSLFGASGYNEQFF
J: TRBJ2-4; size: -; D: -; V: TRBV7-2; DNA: TGTGCCAGCAGCCCCCAGAGCGCCCAAGCCAAAAACATTCAGTACTTC; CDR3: CASSPQSAQAKNIQYF
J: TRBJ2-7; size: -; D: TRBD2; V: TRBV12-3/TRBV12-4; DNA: TGTGCCAGCAACCCAGAGACTAGCGGGACACAGTACTTC; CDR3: CASNPETSGTQYF
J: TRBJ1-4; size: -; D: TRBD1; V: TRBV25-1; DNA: TGTGCCAGCAGTGAATGGGCGGAGAGACAGGGCGGCGAAAAACTGTTTTTT; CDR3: CASSEWAERQGGEKLFF
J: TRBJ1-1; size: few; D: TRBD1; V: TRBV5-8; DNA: TGTGCCAGCAGCTCACCAATAGGGGCAGGGGGACTGAACACTGAAGCTTTCTTT; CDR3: CASSSPIGAGGLNTEAFF
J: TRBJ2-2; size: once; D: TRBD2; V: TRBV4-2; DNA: TGTGCCAGCAGCCAAAGCGGGAGTGTCACCGGGGAGCTGTTTTTT; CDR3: CASSQSGSVTGELFF
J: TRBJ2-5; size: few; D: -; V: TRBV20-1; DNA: TGCAGTGCCCGGTGGGCGGAGACCCAGTACTTC; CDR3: CSARWAETQYF
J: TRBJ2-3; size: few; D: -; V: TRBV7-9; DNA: TGTGCCAGCAGGGGCCGGGACACCACAGATACGCAGTATTTT; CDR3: CASRGRDTTDTQYF
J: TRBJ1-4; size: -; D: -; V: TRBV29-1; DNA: TGCAGCGTTGAAGTTCAGGAAAAACTGTTTTTT; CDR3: CSVEVQEKLFF
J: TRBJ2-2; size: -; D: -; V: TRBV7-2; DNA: TGTGCCAGCACCCTAACGTCCGGGGAGCTGTTTTTT; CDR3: CASTLTSGELFF
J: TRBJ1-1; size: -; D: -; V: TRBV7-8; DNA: TGTGCCAGCAGCTGGGGATCTACGGGGACTGAAGCTTTCTTT; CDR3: CASSWGSTGTEAFF
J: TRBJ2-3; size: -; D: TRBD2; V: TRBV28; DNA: TGTGCCAGCAGCCCCTCTAGCGGACGCACAGATACGCAGTATTTT; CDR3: CASSPSSGRTDTQYF
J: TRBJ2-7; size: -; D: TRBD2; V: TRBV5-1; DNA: TGCGCCAGCAGATTAGAGGGAGGGGATGGTTACGAGCAGTACTTC; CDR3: CASRLEGGDGYEQYF
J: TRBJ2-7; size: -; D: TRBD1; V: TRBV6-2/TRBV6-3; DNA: TGTGCCAGCAGCGGCAGGGACAGGGGACACGAGCAGTACTTC; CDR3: CASSGRDRGHEQYF
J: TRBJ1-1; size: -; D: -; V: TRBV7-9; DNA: TGTGCCAGCAGCCCAAAACAGCAGAACACTGAAGCTTTCTTT; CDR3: CASSPKQQNTEAFF
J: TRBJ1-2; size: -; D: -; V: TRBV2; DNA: TGTGCCAGCAGTGAAATAAACAGCGGGGGCTATGGCTACACCTTC; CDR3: CASSEINSGGYGYTF
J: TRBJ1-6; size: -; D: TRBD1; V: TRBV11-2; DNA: TGTGCCAGCAGGACCGACAGGGGTTATTCACCCCTCCACTTT; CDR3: CASRTDRGYSPLHF
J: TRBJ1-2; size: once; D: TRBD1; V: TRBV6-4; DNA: TGTGCCAGCAGGGCCGGGACAGGAAACTATGGCTACACCTTC; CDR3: CASRAGTGNYGYTF
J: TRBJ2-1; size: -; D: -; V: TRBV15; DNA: TGTGCCACCAGCAGAGATGCGGGGATCTCCTACAATGAGCAGTTCTTC; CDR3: CATSRDAGISYNEQFF